The clone carrying this T cell receptor (beta chain) appeared a single time. This record comes from a study of PD-1 blockade in mismatch repair-deficient tumors. Profiled with immunoSEQ multiplex PCR; TCRdb holds only in-frame clones, not every one. The table includes tens of thousands of clones, approximately 81% detected once. The sample in question was peripheral blood, obtained 20 weeks after starting pembrolizumab. The sequence was obtained from an adult with mismatch repair-deficient cancer.

DNA for the CDR3: TGTGCCAGCAGTAGACTAGGCTCCTACAATGAGCAGTTCTTC. Protein: CASSRLGSYNEQFF. V usage is TRBV9 and J usage is TRBJ2-1; D possibly corresponds to TRBD2 (6 bases). The germline V gene has CDR1 SGDLS and CDR2 YYNGEE. Trimming took 5 bases from V and 0 from J, leaving 9 bases between them. The CDR3 contains 14 residues.